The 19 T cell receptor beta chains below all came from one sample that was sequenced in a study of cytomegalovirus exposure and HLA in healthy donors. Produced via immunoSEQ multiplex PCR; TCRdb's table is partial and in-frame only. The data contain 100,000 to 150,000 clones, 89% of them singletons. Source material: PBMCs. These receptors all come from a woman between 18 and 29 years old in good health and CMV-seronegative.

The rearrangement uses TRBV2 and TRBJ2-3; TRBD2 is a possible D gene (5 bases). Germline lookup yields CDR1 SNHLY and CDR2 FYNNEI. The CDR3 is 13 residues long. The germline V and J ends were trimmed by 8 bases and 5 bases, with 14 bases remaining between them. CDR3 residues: CASGGGFGDTQYF. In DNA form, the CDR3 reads TGTGCCAGCGGTGGAGGTTTCGGAGATACGCAGTATTTT.

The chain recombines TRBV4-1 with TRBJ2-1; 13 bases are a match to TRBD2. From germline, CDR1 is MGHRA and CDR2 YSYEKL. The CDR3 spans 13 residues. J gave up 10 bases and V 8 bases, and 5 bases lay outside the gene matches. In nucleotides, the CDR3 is TGCGCCAGCCGACCGGGACTAGCGGGAGAGCAGTTCTTC. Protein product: CASRPGLAGEQFF.

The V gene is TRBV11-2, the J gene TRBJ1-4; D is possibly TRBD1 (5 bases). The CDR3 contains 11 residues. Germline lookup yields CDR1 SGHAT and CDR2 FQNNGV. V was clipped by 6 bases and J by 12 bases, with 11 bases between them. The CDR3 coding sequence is TGTGCCAGCAGGTATGGGGCGGAACTGTTTTTT. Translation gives CASRYGAELFF.

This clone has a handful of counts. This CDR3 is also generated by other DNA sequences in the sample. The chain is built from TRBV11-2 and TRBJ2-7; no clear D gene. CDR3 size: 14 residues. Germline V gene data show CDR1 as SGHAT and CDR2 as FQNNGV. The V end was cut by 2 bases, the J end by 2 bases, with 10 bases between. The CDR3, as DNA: TGTGCCAGCAGCTTATTGGCAGGCCCCTACGAGCAGTACTTC. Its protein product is CASSLLAGPYEQYF.

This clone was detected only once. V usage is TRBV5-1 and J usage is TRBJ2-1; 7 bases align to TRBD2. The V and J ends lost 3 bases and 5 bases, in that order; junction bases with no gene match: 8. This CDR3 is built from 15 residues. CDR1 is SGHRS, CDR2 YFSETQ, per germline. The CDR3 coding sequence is TGCGCCAGCAGCTACCCTAGCGGACTGAACAATGAGCAGTTCTTC. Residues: CASSYPSGLNNEQFF.

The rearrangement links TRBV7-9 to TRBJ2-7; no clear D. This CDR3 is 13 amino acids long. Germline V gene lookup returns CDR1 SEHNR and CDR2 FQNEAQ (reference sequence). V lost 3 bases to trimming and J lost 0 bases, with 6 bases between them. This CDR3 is CASSFTDSYEQYF. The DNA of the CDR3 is TGTGCCAGCAGCTTCACAGACTCCTACGAGCAGTACTTC.

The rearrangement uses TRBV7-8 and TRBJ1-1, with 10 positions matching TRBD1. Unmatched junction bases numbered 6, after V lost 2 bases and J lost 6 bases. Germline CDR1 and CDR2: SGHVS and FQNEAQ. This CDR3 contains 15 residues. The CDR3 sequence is CASSLSDRGAAEAFF. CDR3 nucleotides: TGTGCCAGCAGCTTATCGGACAGGGGGGCGGCTGAAGCTTTCTTT.

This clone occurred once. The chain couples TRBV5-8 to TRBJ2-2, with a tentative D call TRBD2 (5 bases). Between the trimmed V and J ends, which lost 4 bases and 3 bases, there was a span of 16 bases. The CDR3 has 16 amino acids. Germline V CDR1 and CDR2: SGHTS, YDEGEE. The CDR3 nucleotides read TGTGCCAGCAGCGGCCCGCGCGGGCGGGACACCGGGGAGCTGTTTTTT. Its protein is CASSGPRGRDTGELFF.

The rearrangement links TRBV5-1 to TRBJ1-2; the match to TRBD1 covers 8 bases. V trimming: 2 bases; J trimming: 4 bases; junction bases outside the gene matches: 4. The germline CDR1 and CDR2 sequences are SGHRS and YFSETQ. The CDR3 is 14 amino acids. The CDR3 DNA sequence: TGCGCCAGCAGCTTACAGGGGGATAGCTATGGCTACACCTTC. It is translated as CASSLQGDSYGYTF.

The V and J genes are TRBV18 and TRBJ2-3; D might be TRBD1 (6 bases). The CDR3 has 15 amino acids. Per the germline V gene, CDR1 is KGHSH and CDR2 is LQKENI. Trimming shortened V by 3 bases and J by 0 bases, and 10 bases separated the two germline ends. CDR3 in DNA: TGTGCCAGCTCACCGCCGGGACACAGCACAGATACGCAGTATTTT. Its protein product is CASSPPGHSTDTQYF. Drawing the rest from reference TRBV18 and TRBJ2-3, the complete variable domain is NAGVMQNPRHLVRRRGQEARLRCSPMKGHSHVYWYRQLPEEGLKFMVYLQKENIIDESGMPKERFSAEFPKEGPSILRIQQVVRGDSAAYFCASSPPGHSTDTQYFGPGTRLTVL.

CDR3 protein: CASSAGHPRRHGYTF. The CDR3 DNA follows: TGTGCCAGCAGCGCCGGACACCCGAGGCGCCATGGCTACACCTTC. The chain couples TRBV9 to TRBJ1-2; D may be TRBD1 (5 bases). CDR1 is SGDLS and CDR2 is YYNGEE in the germline V gene. The CDR3 length is 15 residues. V gave up 3 bases and J gave up 6 bases, with 18 bases separating them.

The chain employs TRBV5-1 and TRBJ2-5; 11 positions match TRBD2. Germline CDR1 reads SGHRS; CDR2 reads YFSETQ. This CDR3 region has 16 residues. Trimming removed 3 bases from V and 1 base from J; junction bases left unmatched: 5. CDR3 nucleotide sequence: TGCGCCAGCAGCTCACCTCTAGCGGGGGGCCAAGAGACCCAGTACTTC. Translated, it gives CASSSPLAGGQETQYF.

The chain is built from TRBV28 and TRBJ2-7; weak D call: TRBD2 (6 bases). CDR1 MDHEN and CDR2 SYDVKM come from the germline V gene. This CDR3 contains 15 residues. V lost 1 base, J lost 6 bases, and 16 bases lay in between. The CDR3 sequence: CASSLFGTGGGEQYF. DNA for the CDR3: TGTGCCAGCAGTTTATTTGGGACTGGGGGTGGCGAGCAGTACTTC.

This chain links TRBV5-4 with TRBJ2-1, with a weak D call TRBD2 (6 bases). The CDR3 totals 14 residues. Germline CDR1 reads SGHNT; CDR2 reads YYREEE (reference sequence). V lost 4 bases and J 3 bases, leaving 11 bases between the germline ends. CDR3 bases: TGTGCCAGCAGCACGACTAGTCTCTACAATGAGCAGTTCTTC. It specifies CASSTTSLYNEQFF.

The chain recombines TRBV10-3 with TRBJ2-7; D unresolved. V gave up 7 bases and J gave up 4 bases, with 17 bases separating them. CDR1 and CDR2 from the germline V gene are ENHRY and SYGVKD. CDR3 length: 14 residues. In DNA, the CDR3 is TGTGCCATCACCCCTGGCAGCGCGGCATACGAGCAGTACTTC. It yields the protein CAITPGSAAYEQYF.

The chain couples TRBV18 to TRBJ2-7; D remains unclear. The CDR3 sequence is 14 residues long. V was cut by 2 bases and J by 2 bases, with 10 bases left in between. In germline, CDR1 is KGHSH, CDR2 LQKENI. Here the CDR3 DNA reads TGTGCCAGCTCACCATCGACACAAACCTACGAGCAGTACTTC. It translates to CASSPSTQTYEQYF.

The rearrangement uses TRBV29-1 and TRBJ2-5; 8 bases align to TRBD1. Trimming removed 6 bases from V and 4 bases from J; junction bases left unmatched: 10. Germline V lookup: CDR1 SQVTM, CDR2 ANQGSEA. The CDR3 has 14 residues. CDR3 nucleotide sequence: TGCAGCGTAGCCGGGACAGGTCGTTCAGAGACCCAGTACTTC. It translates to CSVAGTGRSETQYF.

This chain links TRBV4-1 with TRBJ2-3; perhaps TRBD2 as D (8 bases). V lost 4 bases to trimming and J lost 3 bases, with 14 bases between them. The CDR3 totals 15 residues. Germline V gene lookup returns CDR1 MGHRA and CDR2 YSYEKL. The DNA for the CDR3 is TGCGCCAGCAGCCTTTTAGCGGGACAGACAGATACGCAGTATTTT. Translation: CASSLLAGQTDTQYF.

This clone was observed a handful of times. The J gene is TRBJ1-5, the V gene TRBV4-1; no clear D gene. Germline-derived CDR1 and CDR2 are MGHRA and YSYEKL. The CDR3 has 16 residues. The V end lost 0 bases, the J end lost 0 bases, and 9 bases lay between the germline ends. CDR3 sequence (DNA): TGCGCCAGCAGCCAAGATGAGGGTATTAGCAATCAGCCCCAGCATTTT. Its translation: CASSQDEGISNQPQHF.